This TCR beta chain was recovered during a study of blood T cell repertoires in COVID-19. TCRdb keeps only in-frame clones here, not all; method: immunoSEQ multiplex PCR. Of about 250,000 clones in the sample, 75% to 90% were seen once. This CDR3 has 14 amino acids. Trimming shortened V by 5 bases and J by 7 bases, and 14 bases separated the two germline ends. From germline, CDR1 is LNHDA and CDR2 SQIVND (reference sequence). The J gene is TRBJ2-2, the V gene TRBV19, with D perhaps matching TRBD2 (9 bases). The sequenced material came from peripheral blood. The receptor's source is a man aged 35-49 years with acute or convalescent COVID-19. The DNA of the CDR3 is TGTGCCAGTAGTCCTAGCGGGACAGGCGGGGAGCTGTTTTTT. This codes for CASSPSGTGGELFF.